This T cell receptor beta chain was found in a study of blood T cell repertoires in COVID-19. Overall study: The United States, Italy and Spain supplied acute and convalescent COVID-19 samples. T cells, B-cell-depleted T cells, or PBMCs provided the cDNA or gDNA that served as material.

This clone is a singleton in its sample. The Seattle site enrolled patients during active infection and followed them longitudinally. In the source study's methods: Reference gene primer amplification gave nucleated cell count estimates. TCRdb keeps only in-frame clones here, not all; method: immunoSEQ multiplex PCR. The V and J calls and clone size are taken from that table; D and trimming were inferred from the DNA. The data hold 200,000 or so clones, with roughly four fifths observed a single time. Looked up from germline, CDR1 is SEHNR and CDR2 is FQNEAQ (reference sequence). V was shortened by 7 bases and J by 8 bases, with 23 bases between the two germline ends. The length of the CDR3 is 16 residues.

The chain couples TRBV7-9 to TRBJ1-4; maybe TRBD1 (5 bases). Sequenced material: peripheral blood. The TCR originated in a woman of 80 years or more with COVID-19, enrolled during active disease. CDR3 region: CASKGQETLRREKLFF. The CDR3 coding sequence is TGTGCCAGCAAGGGGCAGGAAACCCTACGGCGGGAAAAACTGTTTTTT.